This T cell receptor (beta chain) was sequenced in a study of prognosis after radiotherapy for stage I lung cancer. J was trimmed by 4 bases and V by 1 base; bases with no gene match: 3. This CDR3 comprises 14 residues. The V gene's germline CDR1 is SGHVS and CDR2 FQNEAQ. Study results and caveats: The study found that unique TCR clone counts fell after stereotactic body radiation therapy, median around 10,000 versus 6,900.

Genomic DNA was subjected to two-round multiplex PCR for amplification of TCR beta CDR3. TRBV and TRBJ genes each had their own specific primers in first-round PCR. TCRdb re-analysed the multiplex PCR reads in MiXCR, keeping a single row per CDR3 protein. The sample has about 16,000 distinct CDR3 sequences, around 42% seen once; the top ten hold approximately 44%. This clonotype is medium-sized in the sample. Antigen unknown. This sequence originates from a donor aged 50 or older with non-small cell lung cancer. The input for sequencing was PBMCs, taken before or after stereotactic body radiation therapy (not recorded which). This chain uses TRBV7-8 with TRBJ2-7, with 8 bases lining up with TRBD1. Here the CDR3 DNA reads TGTGCCAGCAGCTTAGGGCAGGGGGCGTACGAGCAGTACTTC. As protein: CASSLGQGAYEQYF.